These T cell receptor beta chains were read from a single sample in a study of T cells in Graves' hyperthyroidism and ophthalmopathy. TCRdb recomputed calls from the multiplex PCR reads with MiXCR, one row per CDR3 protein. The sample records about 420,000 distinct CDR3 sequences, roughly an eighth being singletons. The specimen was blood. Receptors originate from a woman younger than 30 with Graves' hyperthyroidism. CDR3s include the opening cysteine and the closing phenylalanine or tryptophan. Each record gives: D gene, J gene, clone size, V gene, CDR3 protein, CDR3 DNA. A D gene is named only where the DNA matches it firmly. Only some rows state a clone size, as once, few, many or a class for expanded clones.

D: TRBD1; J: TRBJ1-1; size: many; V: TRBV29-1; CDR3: CSVEERDSYTEAFF; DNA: TGCAGCGTTGAGGAAAGGGACAGCTACACTGAAGCTTTCTTT
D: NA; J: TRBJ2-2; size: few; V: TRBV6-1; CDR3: CASGGRETNTAISTGELFF; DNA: TGTGCCAGCGGGGGGCGTGAAACGAACACAGCGATCTCCACCGGGGAGCTGTTTTTT
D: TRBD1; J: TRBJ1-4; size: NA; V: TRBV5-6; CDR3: CASSSGQGAGKLFF; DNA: TGTGCCAGCAGCTCGGGACAGGGGGCAGGAAAACTGTTTTTT
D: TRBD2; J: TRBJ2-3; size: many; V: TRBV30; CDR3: CAWTSGSTDTQYF; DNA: TGTGCCTGGACTAGCGGGAGCACAGATACGCAGTATTTT
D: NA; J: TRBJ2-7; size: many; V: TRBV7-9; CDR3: CASSSGLTGDYEQYF; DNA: TGTGCCAGCAGCTCTGGTCTTACTGGAGATTACGAGCAGTACTTC
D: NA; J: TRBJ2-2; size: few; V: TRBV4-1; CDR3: CASSTKIANTGELFF; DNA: TGCGCCAGCAGCACGAAAATTGCGAACACCGGGGAGCTGTTTTTT
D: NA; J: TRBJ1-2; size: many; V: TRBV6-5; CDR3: CASSYTGLIGYTF; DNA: TGTGCCAGCAGTTACACAGGGCTGATAGGCTACACCTTC
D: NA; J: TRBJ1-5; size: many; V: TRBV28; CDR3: CASRQVNVQPQHF; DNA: TGTGCCAGCAGACAGGTTAACGTTCAGCCCCAGCATTTT
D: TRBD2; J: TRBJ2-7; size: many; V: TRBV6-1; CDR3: CASSEDPGGFYEQYF; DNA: TGTGCCAGCAGTGAAGATCCGGGGGGTTTCTACGAGCAGTACTTC
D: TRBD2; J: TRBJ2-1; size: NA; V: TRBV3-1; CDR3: CASSLGLAGEEEQFF; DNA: TGTGCCAGCAGCCTAGGACTAGCGGGAGAGGAAGAGCAGTTCTTC
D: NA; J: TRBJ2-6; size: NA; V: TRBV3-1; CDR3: CASSQISRGSSGANVLTF; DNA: TGTGCCAGCAGCCAAATTAGTAGGGGGTCTTCTGGGGCCAACGTCCTGACTTTC
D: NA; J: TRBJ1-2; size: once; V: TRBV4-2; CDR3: CASSQDSGGGYTF; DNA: TGTGCCAGCAGCCAAGACTCCGGAGGGGGCTACACCTTC
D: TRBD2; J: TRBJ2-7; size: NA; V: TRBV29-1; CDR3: CSVEIAGSAYEQYF; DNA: TGCAGCGTTGAAATAGCGGGAAGTGCCTACGAGCAGTACTTC
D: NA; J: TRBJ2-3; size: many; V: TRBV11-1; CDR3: CASSSAERVRTDTQYF; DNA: TGTGCCAGCAGCTCAGCGGAGCGCGTCCGCACAGATACGCAGTATTTT
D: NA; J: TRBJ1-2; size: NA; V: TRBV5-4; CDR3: CASSLVQANYGYTF; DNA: TGTGCCAGCAGCTTGGTTCAGGCGAACTATGGCTACACCTTC
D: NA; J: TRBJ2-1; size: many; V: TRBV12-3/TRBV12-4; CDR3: CASTVRLGRGLYNEQFF; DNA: TGTGCCAGCACCGTCCGTCTAGGGCGGGGGCTCTACAATGAGCAGTTCTTC
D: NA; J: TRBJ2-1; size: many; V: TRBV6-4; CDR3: CASSDSEGGGNEQFF; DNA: TGTGCCAGCAGTGACTCGGAGGGGGGGGGCAATGAGCAGTTCTTC
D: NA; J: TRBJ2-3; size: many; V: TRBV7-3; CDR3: CASSLTVWDTQYF; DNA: TGTGCCAGCAGCTTAACCGTCTGGGATACGCAGTATTTT
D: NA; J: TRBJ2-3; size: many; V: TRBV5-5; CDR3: CASSLAGTRTDTQYF; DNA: TGTGCCAGCAGCTTGGCCGGTACTCGGACAGATACGCAGTATTTT
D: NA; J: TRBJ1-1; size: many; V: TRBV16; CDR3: CASTSDGDTEAFF; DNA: TGTGCCAGCACCTCGGACGGTGACACTGAAGCTTTCTTT
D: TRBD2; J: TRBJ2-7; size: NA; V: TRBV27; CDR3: CASSSRLAGGPWEQYF; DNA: TGTGCCAGCAGTTCCCGACTAGCGGGAGGGCCGTGGGAGCAGTACTTC
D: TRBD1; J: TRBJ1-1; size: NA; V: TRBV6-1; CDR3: CTSSDQGGTEAFF; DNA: TGTACCAGCAGTGATCAGGGGGGCACTGAAGCTTTCTTT
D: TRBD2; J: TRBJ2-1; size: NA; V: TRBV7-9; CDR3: CASSLVFGLAEVGPYNEQFF; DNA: TGTGCCAGCAGCTTAGTCTTCGGGCTAGCGGAAGTTGGGCCGTACAATGAGCAGTTCTTC
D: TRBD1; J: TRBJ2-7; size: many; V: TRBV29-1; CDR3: CSAGQGAYEQYF; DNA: TGCAGCGCGGGACAGGGGGCCTACGAGCAGTACTTC
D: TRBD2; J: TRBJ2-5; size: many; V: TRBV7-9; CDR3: CASSFPGGGETQYF; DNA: TGTGCCAGCAGCTTCCCGGGGGGAGGCGAGACCCAGTACTTC
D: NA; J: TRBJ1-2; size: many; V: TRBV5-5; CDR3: CASSLEPSGSYGYTF; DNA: TGTGCCAGCAGCTTGGAACCCTCTGGCAGCTATGGCTACACCTTC
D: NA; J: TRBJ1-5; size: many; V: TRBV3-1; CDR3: CASSQDGLQPQHF; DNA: TGTGCCAGCAGCCAAGATGGCCTTCAGCCCCAGCATTTT
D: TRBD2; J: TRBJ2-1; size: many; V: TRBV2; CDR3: CASSGITGGDNEQFF; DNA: TGTGCCAGCAGTGGGATAACGGGAGGAGACAATGAGCAGTTCTTC
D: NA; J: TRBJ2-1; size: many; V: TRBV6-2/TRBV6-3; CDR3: CASSRINEQFF; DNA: TGTGCCAGCAGCCGAATCAATGAGCAGTTCTTC
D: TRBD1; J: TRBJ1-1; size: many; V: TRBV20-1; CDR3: CSAITRDSGKAFF; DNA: TGCAGTGCCATCACCCGGGACAGCGGAAAAGCTTTCTTT
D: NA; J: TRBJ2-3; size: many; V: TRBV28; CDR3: CASSLLGSTDTQYF; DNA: TGTGCCAGCAGTTTATTGGGTAGCACAGATACGCAGTATTTT
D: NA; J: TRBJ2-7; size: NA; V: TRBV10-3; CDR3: CAISEITDVYEQYF; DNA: TGTGCCATCAGTGAAATAACGGACGTCTACGAGCAGTACTTC
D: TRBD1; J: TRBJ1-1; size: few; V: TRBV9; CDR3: CASSGTQGVTEAFF; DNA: TGTGCCAGCAGCGGCACTCAGGGGGTCACTGAAGCTTTCTTT
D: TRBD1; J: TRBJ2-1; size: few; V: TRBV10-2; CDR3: CASSAGQGNYNEQFF; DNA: TGCGCCAGCAGTGCCGGACAGGGGAACTACAATGAGCAGTTCTTC
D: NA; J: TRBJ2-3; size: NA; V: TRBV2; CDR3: CASSYQGTDTQYF; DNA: TGTGCCAGCAGTTATCAGGGTACCGATACGCAGTATTTT
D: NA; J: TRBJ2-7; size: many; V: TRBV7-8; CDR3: CASSESSGAEQYF; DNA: TGTGCCAGCAGCGAAAGTTCGGGGGCCGAGCAGTACTTC
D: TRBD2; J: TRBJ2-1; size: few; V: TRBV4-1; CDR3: CASSQEGTSGISSYNEQFF; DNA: TGCGCCAGCAGCCAAGAAGGGACTAGCGGGATAAGCTCCTACAATGAGCAGTTCTTC
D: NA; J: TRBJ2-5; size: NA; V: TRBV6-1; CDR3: CASMHQETQYF; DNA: TGTGCCAGCATGCACCAAGAGACCCAGTACTTC
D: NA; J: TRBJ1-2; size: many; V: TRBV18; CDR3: CASSPPAAGYGYTF; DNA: TGTGCCAGCTCACCACCCGCGGCAGGCTATGGCTACACCTTC
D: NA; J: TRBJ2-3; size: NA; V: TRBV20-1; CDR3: CSARVIADTQYF; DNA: TGCAGTGCTAGGGTGATCGCAGATACGCAGTATTTT
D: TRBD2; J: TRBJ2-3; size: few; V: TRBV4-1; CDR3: CASSQDPSGRAKDTQYF; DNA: TGCGCCAGCAGCCAAGACCCTAGCGGGAGGGCCAAAGATACGCAGTATTTT
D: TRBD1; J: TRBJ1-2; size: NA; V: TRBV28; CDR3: CASTGTGLGYTF; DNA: TGTGCCAGCACCGGGACAGGGCTTGGCTACACCTTC
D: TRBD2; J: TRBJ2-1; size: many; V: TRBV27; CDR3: CASSLGAGSLNEQFF; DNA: TGTGCCAGCAGTTTGGGAGCGGGATCTCTCAATGAGCAGTTCTTC
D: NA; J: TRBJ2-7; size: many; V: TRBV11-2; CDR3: CASSQRDAPKGYEQYF; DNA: TGTGCCAGCAGCCAAAGGGACGCTCCTAAAGGGTACGAGCAGTACTTC
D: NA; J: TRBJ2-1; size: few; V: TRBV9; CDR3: CASGQRTGKDEQFF; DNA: TGTGCCAGCGGCCAACGGACGGGGAAGGATGAGCAGTTCTTC
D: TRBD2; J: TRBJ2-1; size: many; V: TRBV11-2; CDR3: CASSFRLAGTSEQFF; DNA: TGTGCCAGCAGCTTCAGACTAGCGGGAACGTCTGAGCAGTTCTTC
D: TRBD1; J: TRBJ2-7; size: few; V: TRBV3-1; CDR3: CASSKAWTGGMYEQYF; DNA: TGTGCCAGCAGCAAAGCCTGGACAGGGGGCATGTACGAGCAGTACTTC
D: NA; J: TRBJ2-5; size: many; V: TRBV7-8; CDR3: CASSLYWQPNKETQYF; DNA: TGTGCCAGCAGCTTATATTGGCAGCCCAATAAAGAGACCCAGTACTTC
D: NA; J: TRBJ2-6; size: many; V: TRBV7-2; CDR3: CASRDSGANVLTF; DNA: TGTGCCAGCAGGGACTCTGGGGCCAACGTCCTGACTTTC
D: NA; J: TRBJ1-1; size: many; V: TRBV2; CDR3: CASTRDELHTEAFF; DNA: TGTGCCAGCACTCGGGACGAATTGCACACTGAAGCTTTCTTT
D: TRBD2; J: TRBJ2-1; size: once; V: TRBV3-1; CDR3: CASSQGIRTREFYNEQFF; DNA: TGTGCCAGCAGCCAAGGTATCCGGACTAGGGAATTCTACAATGAGCAGTTCTTC
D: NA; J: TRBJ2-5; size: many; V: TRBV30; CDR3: CAWSPGDQETQYF; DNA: TGTGCCTGGAGTCCCGGGGACCAAGAGACCCAGTACTTC
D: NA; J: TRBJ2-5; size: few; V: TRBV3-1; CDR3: CASSQLYGVQETQYF; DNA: TGTGCCAGCAGCCAATTGTATGGGGTACAAGAGACCCAGTACTTC
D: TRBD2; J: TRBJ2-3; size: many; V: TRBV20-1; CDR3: CSALAGRSDTQYF; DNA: TGCAGTGCTCTCGCCGGGAGGTCAGATACGCAGTATTTT
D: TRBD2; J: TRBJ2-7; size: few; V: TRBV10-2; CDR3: CASSESSSGYEQYF; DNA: TGCGCCAGCAGTGAGTCCTCTAGCGGCTACGAGCAGTACTTC
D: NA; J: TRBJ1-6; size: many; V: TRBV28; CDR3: CASSTPKRATYNSPLHF; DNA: TGTGCCAGCAGCACCCCCAAGAGGGCCACTTATAATTCACCCCTCCACTTT
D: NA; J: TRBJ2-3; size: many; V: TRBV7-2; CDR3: CASSFRGLNTDTQYF; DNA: TGTGCCAGCAGCTTCCGGGGGCTGAACACAGATACGCAGTATTTT
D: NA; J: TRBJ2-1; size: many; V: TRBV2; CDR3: CASSYRLAHEQFF; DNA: TGTGCCAGCAGTTATAGGCTGGCCCATGAGCAGTTCTTC